The source of this T cell receptor beta chain is a study of regulatory T cells in long-lasting Graves disease. Overall study context: Prior antithyroid drug treatment in newly diagnosed Graves' patients lasted under 3 months.

In building TCR beta libraries, iRepertoire HTBI primers were used together with Arm-PCR of CDR3 regions. TCRdb itself ran the multiplex PCR reads through MiXCR, one entry per CDR3 protein. The sample lists 380,000 or so distinct CDR3 sequences; around 16% were seen once. The CDR3 sequence is 17 residues long. The V segment lost 2 bases and the J segment 9 bases; nucleotides outside the gene matches: 16. Germline V CDR1 and CDR2: LNHNV, YYDKDF (reference sequence). The sample's time point: newly diagnosed GD, antithyroid drugs for less than 3 months. The TCR library was prepared using RNA isolated from PBMCs. The data also belong to a second study, concerning T cells in Graves' hyperthyroidism and ophthalmopathy.

The sequence was obtained from a woman aged 18-35 years with Graves disease. This chain uses TRBV15 with TRBJ2-3, with TRBD2 matching over 8 bases. The sample here was peripheral blood mononuclear cells (PBMCs), taken at new diagnosis, from a patient treated with antithyroid drugs. CDR3 DNA sequence: TGTGCCACCAGCAGACCCCGGGGTAGCGGGGTCCCGGGAACGCAGTATTTT. Protein product: CATSRPRGSGVPGTQYF.